The 8 T cell receptor beta chains listed next were all sequenced from one sample in a study of T cell responses to AZD1222 COVID-19 vaccine. Sequencing was performed with immunoSEQ multiplex PCR; in TCRdb, only in-frame clones are kept and a portion is missing. This sample has over 85,000 clones, with around 90% found just once. Specimen: peripheral blood, collected 28 days after the second AZD1222 dose. The receptors shown here come from an adult who received the AZD1222 COVID-19 vaccine.

The gene calls are TRBV27 and TRBJ2-1, with 12 bases fitting TRBD2. Germline CDR1 reads MNHEY; CDR2 reads SMNVEV (reference sequence). The V segment lost 4 bases and the J segment 6 bases; nucleotides outside the gene matches: 4. The CDR3 totals 15 residues. DNA for the CDR3: TGTGCCAGCAGTTACTCTAGCGGGGGGGGCAATGAGCAGTTCTTC. It yields the protein CASSYSSGGGNEQFF.

This chain links TRBV7-2 with TRBJ2-5; tentative D call: TRBD2 (6 bases). In germline, CDR1 is SGHTA, CDR2 FQGNSA. CDR3 length: 15 amino acids. V gave up 1 base and J gave up 5 bases, with 14 bases separating them. CDR3 protein: CASSLVGGGWETQYF. The CDR3, as DNA: TGTGCCAGCAGCTTAGTCGGGGGTGGGTGGGAGACCCAGTACTTC.

The genes are TRBV18 and TRBJ1-2; D unresolved. The CDR3 covers 14 residues. Deletions cut 4 bases from V and 4 bases from J, with 13 bases between. Germline-derived CDR1 and CDR2 are KGHSH and LQKENI. The CDR3 DNA sequence: TGTGCCAGCTCACTAGCTTCGGGTCCCTATGGCTACACCTTC. The encoded protein is CASSLASGPYGYTF.

V and J are TRBV5-6 and TRBJ2-7; D is ambiguous. The CDR3 spans 14 residues. Trimming took 0 bases from V and 3 from J, leaving 10 bases between them. Germline CDR1 and CDR2: SGHDT and YYEEEE. The CDR3 loop is CASSLGHADYEQYF. CDR3 nucleotides: TGTGCCAGCAGCTTGGGACACGCTGACTACGAGCAGTACTTC.

The J gene is TRBJ2-3, the V gene TRBV7-3; TRBD1 might be the D (6 bases). Germline values: CDR1 SGHTA, CDR2 FQGTGA. V lost 4 bases and J 0 bases, leaving 11 bases between the germline ends. This CDR3 comprises 15 residues. The CDR3 sequence: CASSWTESSTDTQYF. The CDR3 region has the DNA TGTGCCAGCAGCTGGACAGAATCTAGCACAGATACGCAGTATTTT.

The chain recombines TRBV12-3 or TRBV12-4 with TRBJ2-2, with TRBD1 as a possible D gene (5 bases). V lost 10 bases, J lost 7 bases, and 7 bases lay in between. This CDR3 contains 10 residues. The CDR3 spells CATQGGELFF. CDR3 in DNA: TGTGCCACCCAGGGCGGGGAGCTGTTTTTT.

The chain has TRBV4-1 and TRBJ1-1, with D unresolved. The CDR3 spans 13 residues. V lost 3 bases, J lost 6 bases, and 11 bases lay in between. The germline gives CDR1 MGHRA, CDR2 YSYEKL. Here the CDR3 DNA reads TGCGCCAGCAGCCAGGGAGCTTTGTCTGAAGCTTTCTTT. It translates to CASSQGALSEAFF.

The chain has TRBV30 and TRBJ1-4; tentative D call: TRBD1 (5 bases). V was cut by 4 bases and J by 11 bases, with 14 bases left in between. This CDR3 is built from 12 residues. The germline CDR1 and CDR2 sequences are GTSNPN and SVGIG (reference sequence). The CDR3 loop is CAWTYSGGKLFF. The CDR3 DNA is TGTGCCTGGACCTACAGCGGGGGGAAACTGTTTTTT.